The 23 T cell receptor beta chains in this list originate from one sample, sequenced in a study of blood T cell repertoires in COVID-19. Profiling relied on immunoSEQ multiplex PCR, and the TCRdb table lists in-frame clones only, not all of them. The data contain 100,000 or so clones, 70% to 90% of them seen just once; the ten biggest clones take up about an eighth. The sequencing sample was made of peripheral blood. These receptors all come from a man aged 50-60 years with active or convalescent COVID-19.

The chain couples TRBV27 to TRBJ2-1; 11 nucleotides line up with TRBD2. The CDR3 totals 13 residues. The junction had 0 bases not matched to a gene; V was cut back by 6 bases and J by 5 bases. Germline CDR1 and CDR2: MNHEY and SMNVEV (reference sequence). The CDR3 here is CASRLAGDNEQFF. CDR3 DNA sequence: TGTGCCAGCAGACTAGCGGGAGACAATGAGCAGTTCTTC.

The chain joins TRBV19 to TRBJ2-1; D may be TRBD2 (6 bases). Germline CDR1 reads LNHDA; CDR2 reads SQIVND (reference sequence). The CDR3 spans 16 residues. Between the trimmed V and J ends, which lost 3 bases and 1 base, there was a span of 13 bases. This CDR3 is CASSISVGGSYNEQFF. The CDR3 nucleotides read TGTGCCAGTAGTATTTCGGTGGGAGGTTCCTACAATGAGCAGTTCTTC. Based on the CDR3 plus reference TRBV19 and TRBJ2-1, the full variable domain is DGGITQSPKYLFRKEGQNVTLSCEQNLNHDAMYWYRQDPGQGLRLIYYSQIVNDFQKGDIAEGYSVSREKKESFPLTVTSAQKNPTAFYLCASSISVGGSYNEQFFGPGTRLTVL.

This chain uses TRBV12-5 with TRBJ1-3; D is unresolved. V dropped 6 bases and J dropped 4 bases, with 13 bases sitting between them. Germline V gene sequence: CDR1 LGHNT, CDR2 FRNRAP. The CDR3 contains 14 residues. CDR3 sequence reads: CASGQAAGGNTIYF. For the CDR3, the DNA is TGTGCTAGTGGCCAGGCGGCGGGGGGAAACACCATATATTTT.

This clone was counted once. The gene calls are TRBV7-8 and TRBJ2-1; a weak D match, TRBD1 (5 bases). The germline V gene has CDR1 SGHVS and CDR2 FQNEAQ. CDR3 length: 14 residues. Deletions cut 3 bases from V and 4 bases from J, with 10 bases between. CDR3 loop: CASSFETEYNEQFF. The CDR3, as DNA: TGTGCCAGCAGCTTTGAGACAGAATACAATGAGCAGTTCTTC. Variable domain in full (rest from reference TRBV7-8 and TRBJ2-1): GAGVSQSPRYKVAKRGQDVALRCDPISGHVSLFWYQQALGQGPEFLTYFQNEAQLDKSGLPSDRFFAERPEGSVSTLKIQRTQQEDSAVYLCASSFETEYNEQFFGPGTRLTVL.

The CDR3 DNA reads TGTGCCAGCAGTTCAGGACAGGGGAATTCACCCCTCCACTTT. Its protein is CASSSGQGNSPLHF. The chain links TRBV28 to TRBJ1-6; TRBD1 aligns across 9 bases. Germline V gene lookup returns CDR1 MDHEN and CDR2 SYDVKM. The CDR3 extends over 14 amino acids. Unmatched junction bases numbered 2, after V lost 4 bases and J lost 7 bases.

V and J are TRBV7-3 and TRBJ2-1; 11 nucleotides line up with TRBD2. Germline V CDR1 and CDR2: SGHTA, FQGTGA. V lost 5 bases to trimming and J lost 8 bases; unmatched junction nucleotides: 5. This CDR3 region has 14 residues. The DNA for the CDR3 is TGTGCCAGCAGCGCTAGCGGGAGGATCGATGAGCAGTTCTTC. Translated: CASSASGRIDEQFF.

This rearrangement joins TRBV11-2 to TRBJ2-3, with D possibly TRBD2 on 6 matching bases. Germline V gene sequence: CDR1 SGHAT, CDR2 FQNNGV. CDR3 length equals 12 residues. V gave up 5 bases and J gave up 7 bases, with 10 bases separating them. CDR3 protein: CASSPGGNTQYF. CDR3 in DNA: TGTGCCAGCAGCCCCGGGGGAAATACGCAGTATTTT.

The V and J genes are TRBV10-3 and TRBJ1-5; D gene unclear. CDR3 length: 12 residues. The V and J ends lost 3 bases and 6 bases respectively, with 6 bases between them. Per the germline V gene, CDR1 is ENHRY and CDR2 is SYGVKD. This CDR3 reads CAISDAGQPQHF. CDR3 bases: TGTGCCATCAGTGACGCAGGTCAGCCCCAGCATTTT.

The J gene is TRBJ2-1, the V gene TRBV7-6; D not resolved. The germline V and J ends were trimmed by 5 bases and 7 bases, with 9 bases remaining between them. The germline V gene encodes CDR1 SGHVS and CDR2 FNYEAQ. The CDR3 runs to 12 residues. CDR3: CASSTVPNEQFF. The CDR3 bases are TGTGCCAGCAGCACGGTTCCGAATGAGCAGTTCTTC. Drawing the rest from reference TRBV7-6 and TRBJ2-1, the complete variable domain is GAGVSQSPRYKVTKRGQDVALRCDPISGHVSLYWYRQALGQGPEFLTYFNYEAQQDKSGLPNDRFSAERPEGSISTLTIQRTEQRDSAMYRCASSTVPNEQFFGPGTRLTVL.

The chain employs TRBV3-1 (or the pseudogene TRBV3-2) and TRBJ2-7; weak D call: TRBD2 (6 bases). Germline V CDR1 and CDR2: LGHDT, YNNKEL (reference sequence). Trimming shortened V by 1 base and J by 6 bases, and 16 bases separated the two germline ends. This CDR3 has 15 residues. CDR3 nucleotides: TGTGCCAGCAGCCAAGGGCCACCGGGACTTCTCGAGCAGTACTTC. This encodes CASSQGPPGLLEQYF.

V and J are TRBV5-4 and TRBJ2-4, with 11 bases aligning to TRBD2. Trimming cost V 1 base and J 7 bases; bases outside gene matches: 4. The length of the CDR3 is 15 residues. Germline CDR1 reads SGHNT; CDR2 reads YYREEE (reference sequence). This CDR3 reads CASSLLGLAANIQYF. DNA for the CDR3: TGTGCCAGCAGCTTGCTGGGACTAGCGGCGAACATTCAGTACTTC.

The J gene is TRBJ2-5, the V gene TRBV11-2; D call uncertain. The CDR3 extends over 14 amino acids. Between the trimmed V and J ends, which lost 5 bases and 0 bases, there was a span of 10 bases. Germline lookup yields CDR1 SGHAT and CDR2 FQNNGV. Here the CDR3 DNA reads TGTGCCAGCAGCCCCGAGCTGGACCAAGAGACCCAGTACTTC. Protein sequence: CASSPELDQETQYF.

This clone appeared a few times. The chain couples TRBV18 to TRBJ1-2; possible D gene TRBD1, 6 bases. The germline V and J ends were trimmed by 2 bases and 6 bases, with 7 bases remaining between them. CDR3 length: 12 residues. Germline values: CDR1 KGHSH, CDR2 LQKENI. CDR3 amino acids: CASSPAGDGYTF. In nucleotides, the CDR3 is TGTGCCAGCTCACCAGCAGGGGATGGCTACACCTTC.

The V gene is TRBV6-4, the J gene TRBJ2-1, with 7 nucleotides matching TRBD2. The CDR3 extends over 15 amino acids. From germline, CDR1 is MRHNA and CDR2 SNTAGT. Trimming at V came to 4 bases and at J to 7 bases, leaving 10 bases not matched to a gene. CDR3 amino acids: CASSALGEGKNEQFF. Here the CDR3 DNA reads TGTGCCAGCAGTGCCCTGGGGGAGGGGAAAAATGAGCAGTTCTTC.

As DNA, the CDR3 is TGTGCTAGTGGTCCACGAAGGGCGGGGTTGGGAAACATTCAGTACTTC. Encoded protein: CASGPRRAGLGNIQYF. The chain recombines TRBV12-5 with TRBJ2-4; D perhaps matches TRBD2 (6 bases). Germline loops: CDR1 LGHNT, CDR2 FRNRAP. CDR3 length: 16 amino acids. The germline V and J ends were trimmed by 5 bases and 6 bases, with 20 bases remaining between them.

This chain uses TRBV3-1 (or the pseudogene TRBV3-2) with TRBJ2-2; 9 bases match TRBD2. V shed 0 bases, J shed 5 bases, and the junction held 4 bases outside the gene matches. The CDR3 runs to 16 residues. From germline, CDR1 is LGHDT and CDR2 YNNKEL (reference sequence). In nucleotides, the CDR3 is TGTGCCAGCAGCCAAGATCCTAGCGGGGTAACCGGGGAGCTGTTTTTT. This gives the protein CASSQDPSGVTGELFF.

As regards this clone: Compared with germline, one end of the junction differs, possibly owing to a read error. V is TRBV10-3 and J is TRBJ2-1; the match to TRBD2 covers 7 bases. Germline assignment: CDR1 ENHRY and CDR2 SYGVKD. The CDR3 loop spans 14 amino acids. The CDR3 region has the DNA TGTGCCATCAGTGAGTCCCGGGGGGAGCAAGAGCGGTTCTTC. Its translation is CAISESRGEQERFF.

V and J are TRBV7-9 and TRBJ2-5; weak D call: TRBD2 (6 bases). The CDR3 has 16 amino acids. Germline CDR1 and CDR2: SEHNR and FQNEAQ (reference sequence). The V and J ends lost 2 bases and 1 base respectively, with 14 bases between them. CDR3 amino acids: CASSLRGLMGQETQYF. CDR3 bases: TGTGCCAGCAGCTTAAGGGGACTGATGGGCCAAGAGACCCAGTACTTC.

This clone was detected a few times. J is TRBJ2-7 and V is TRBV5-1, with 8 bases that match TRBD2. This CDR3 contains 14 residues. The J segment lost 3 bases and the V segment lost 4 bases, leaving 6 bases of the junction unmatched. Germline CDR1 reads SGHRS; CDR2 reads YFSETQ. The CDR3 bases are TGCGCCAGCAGCCCCGGCGCGGGGGGCTACGAGCAGTACTTC. Protein sequence: CASSPGAGGYEQYF.

This rearrangement joins TRBV7-8 to TRBJ2-7; TRBD1 matches at 7 bases. Looked up from germline, CDR1 is SGHVS and CDR2 is FQNEAQ. The V segment lost 4 bases and the J segment 7 bases; nucleotides outside the gene matches: 7. CDR3 length: 13 amino acids. The CDR3 coding sequence is TGTGCCAGCAGCTATGGACAGGTCGGGGAGCAGTACTTC. Its translation: CASSYGQVGEQYF.

V and J are TRBV3-1 (or the pseudogene TRBV3-2) and TRBJ1-1; D unresolved. The V end lost 5 bases, the J end lost 0 bases, and 7 bases lay between the germline ends. The CDR3 length is 13 residues. CDR1 is LGHDT, CDR2 YNNKEL, per germline (reference sequence). The CDR3 nucleotides are TGTGCCAGCAGCTCCGTCGTGAACACTGAAGCTTTCTTT. This codes for CASSSVVNTEAFF.

The CDR3 bases are TGTGCCACCAGTGATCCACTAGCGGGAGGTCGGAATGAGCAGTTCTTC. Its protein is CATSDPLAGGRNEQFF. V is TRBV24-1 and J is TRBJ2-1; 12 nucleotides match TRBD2. The CDR3 is made up of 16 amino acids. Germline V gene sequence: CDR1 KGHDR, CDR2 SFDVKD. V lost 3 bases to trimming and J lost 7 bases; unmatched junction nucleotides: 6.

This chain links TRBV4-2 with TRBJ1-2, with a weak D call TRBD1 (5 bases). Germline CDR1 and CDR2: LGHNA and YNFKEQ. The CDR3 totals 13 residues. With 3 bases removed from V and 7 bases from J, the gap between germline ends came to 12 bases. CDR3 sequence: CASSQGPPTGYTF. The CDR3 nucleotides read TGTGCCAGCAGCCAGGGGCCTCCCACTGGCTACACCTTC.